This TCR beta chain was sequenced in a study of T cells in Graves' hyperthyroidism and ophthalmopathy. Study-wide results and limits: Blood samples included most of the expanded thyroid clonotypes exceeding 0.001. Classification by a 13 V-J model distinguished ophthalmopathy from stable hyperthyroidism. Ophthalmopathy, which appeared later, was predicted by the model a median approximately 6.7 months before onset.

Used for diagnoses were clinical symptoms, serum thyroxine and TRAb, thyroid ultrasound and orbital computed tomography. From RNA transcripts, TCR beta CDR3 regions were amplified. With the HTBI primer set, the TCR CDR3 went through a first round of RT-PCR. TCRdb analysed the multiplex PCR reads with MiXCR anew, one entry per CDR3 protein. In the table there are about 610,000 distinct CDR3 sequences, over 12% of which are singletons. Turning to this clonotype: The antigen is undetermined.

Material for sequencing was blood. The clonotype comes from a woman in her thirties or forties with Graves' ophthalmopathy.

The CDR3 reads CASTLNFRDRGQETQYF. DNA for the CDR3: TGCGCCAGCACCCTCAATTTCCGGGACAGGGGACAAGAGACCCAGTACTTC. The chain links TRBV5-1 to TRBJ2-5; 10 nucleotides line up with TRBD1. The CDR3 consists of 17 residues. V shed 6 bases and J 2 bases; nucleotides not matched to a gene: 13. Germline V gives CDR1 SGHRS, CDR2 YFSETQ.